The rows below give T cell receptor beta chains drawn from one sample of a study of neurological immune-mediated disorders. TCRdb fed the 5' RACE reads into MiXCR, producing one record per CDR3 protein. In the table there are tens of thousands of distinct CDR3 sequences, approximately 5% of which are singletons. The sample comprised PBMCs. The receptors come from a woman aged 70-85 years with multiple sclerosis. Each CDR3 is given with its conserved first and last residue. The D gene is left open where the match is weak. The size field is filled for only some rows; it gives once, few, many or a size class.

v_gene: TRBV12-3/TRBV12-4; j_gene: TRBJ2-7; abundance: many; d_gene: TRBD2; CDR3aa: CASSLSGESSYEQYF; CDR3nt: TGTGCCAGCAGCCTTAGCGGGGAGAGCTCCTACGAGCAGTACTTC
v_gene: TRBV12-3/TRBV12-4; j_gene: TRBJ2-5; abundance: many; d_gene: -; CDR3aa: CASSPGHRYETQYF; CDR3nt: TGTGCCAGCAGCCCGGGACACCGATACGAGACCCAGTACTTC
v_gene: TRBV7-2; j_gene: TRBJ1-1; abundance: many; d_gene: -; CDR3aa: CASSLGQLMNTEAFF; CDR3nt: TGTGCCAGCAGCTTAGGTCAGCTCATGAACACTGAAGCTTTCTTT
v_gene: TRBV20-1; j_gene: TRBJ2-4; abundance: -; d_gene: TRBD1; CDR3aa: CSAWTGGSNIQYF; CDR3nt: TGCAGTGCTTGGACAGGGGGATCAAACATTCAGTACTTC
v_gene: TRBV5-1; j_gene: TRBJ1-4; abundance: many; d_gene: TRBD1; CDR3aa: CASSLSGQGNEKLFF; CDR3nt: TGCGCCAGCAGCTTGTCGGGACAGGGAAATGAAAAACTGTTTTTT
v_gene: TRBV15; j_gene: TRBJ1-5; abundance: once; d_gene: -; CDR3aa: CATSRDAGLSHQPQHF; CDR3nt: TGTGCCACCAGCAGAGATGCGGGTCTTTCCCATCAGCCCCAGCATTTT
v_gene: TRBV20-1; j_gene: TRBJ2-7; abundance: few; d_gene: -; CDR3aa: CSARRTDSSYEQYF; CDR3nt: TGCAGTGCTAGGCGGACAGATAGCTCCTACGAGCAGTACTTC
v_gene: TRBV7-9; j_gene: TRBJ2-5; abundance: many; d_gene: -; CDR3aa: CASSLDVVRGGETQYF; CDR3nt: TGTGCCAGCAGCTTAGACGTTGTCCGGGGTGGAGAGACCCAGTACTTC
v_gene: TRBV24-1; j_gene: TRBJ2-1; abundance: many; d_gene: TRBD1; CDR3aa: CATSDTSGQAKSISYNEQFF; CDR3nt: TGTGCCACCAGTGACACTTCCGGACAGGCTAAATCTATCTCCTACAATGAGCAGTTCTTC
v_gene: TRBV27; j_gene: TRBJ1-5; abundance: many; d_gene: -; CDR3aa: CASSPSGVSQPQHF; CDR3nt: TGTGCCAGCAGCCCAAGTGGGGTAAGTCAGCCCCAGCATTTT
v_gene: TRBV5-1; j_gene: TRBJ1-2; abundance: many; d_gene: -; CDR3aa: CASSLSAAYGYTF; CDR3nt: TGCGCCAGCAGCCTTAGCGCCGCGTATGGCTACACCTTC
v_gene: TRBV7-2; j_gene: TRBJ1-5; abundance: many; d_gene: TRBD1; CDR3aa: CASSLDRAQPQHF; CDR3nt: TGTGCCAGCAGCCTTGACAGGGCCCAGCCCCAGCATTTT
v_gene: TRBV20-1; j_gene: TRBJ2-1; abundance: many; d_gene: -; CDR3aa: CSARDGGSLSYNEQFF; CDR3nt: TGCAGTGCTAGAGATGGAGGTAGCCTCTCCTACAATGAGCAGTTCTTC
v_gene: TRBV12-3/TRBV12-4; j_gene: TRBJ1-1; abundance: -; d_gene: -; CDR3aa: CASSLMRGKAFF; CDR3nt: TGTGCCAGCAGTTTGATGAGGGGAAAAGCTTTCTTT
v_gene: TRBV10-3; j_gene: TRBJ1-4; abundance: few; d_gene: TRBD1; CDR3aa: CAISPGQGSEKLFF; CDR3nt: TGTGCCATCAGTCCGGGACAGGGGAGTGAAAAACTGTTTTTT
v_gene: TRBV4-2; j_gene: TRBJ2-7; abundance: many; d_gene: TRBD2; CDR3aa: CASSQDLLAADEQYF; CDR3nt: TGTGCCAGCAGCCAAGATCTACTAGCGGCCGACGAGCAGTACTTC
v_gene: TRBV18; j_gene: TRBJ1-1; abundance: few; d_gene: -; CDR3aa: CASSQKDPGTEAFF; CDR3nt: TGTGCCAGCTCACAAAAGGACCCGGGAACTGAAGCTTTCTTT
v_gene: TRBV5-1; j_gene: TRBJ2-1; abundance: many; d_gene: -; CDR3aa: CASSAPWGDNEQFF; CDR3nt: TGCGCCAGCAGCGCCCCGTGGGGGGACAATGAGCAGTTCTTC
v_gene: TRBV5-1; j_gene: TRBJ2-5; abundance: many; d_gene: -; CDR3aa: CASSFTDRDKETQYF; CDR3nt: TGCGCCAGCAGCTTTACGGACAGAGATAAAGAGACCCAGTACTTC
v_gene: TRBV20-1; j_gene: TRBJ1-6; abundance: many; d_gene: -; CDR3aa: CSAKQWDNSPLHF; CDR3nt: TGCAGTGCAAAACAGTGGGATAATTCACCCCTCCACTTT
v_gene: TRBV20-1; j_gene: TRBJ2-2; abundance: many; d_gene: TRBD2; CDR3aa: CSARTGLAGGAGELFF; CDR3nt: TGCAGTGCTAGGACGGGACTAGCGGGAGGGGCCGGGGAGCTGTTTTTT
v_gene: TRBV5-1; j_gene: TRBJ2-1; abundance: many; d_gene: -; CDR3aa: CASSLVTYNEQFF; CDR3nt: TGCGCCAGCAGCTTGGTGACTTACAATGAGCAGTTCTTC
v_gene: TRBV5-1; j_gene: TRBJ2-7; abundance: -; d_gene: TRBD1; CDR3aa: CASNEGAGFEQYF; CDR3nt: TGCGCCAGCAACGAGGGGGCAGGTTTCGAGCAGTACTTC